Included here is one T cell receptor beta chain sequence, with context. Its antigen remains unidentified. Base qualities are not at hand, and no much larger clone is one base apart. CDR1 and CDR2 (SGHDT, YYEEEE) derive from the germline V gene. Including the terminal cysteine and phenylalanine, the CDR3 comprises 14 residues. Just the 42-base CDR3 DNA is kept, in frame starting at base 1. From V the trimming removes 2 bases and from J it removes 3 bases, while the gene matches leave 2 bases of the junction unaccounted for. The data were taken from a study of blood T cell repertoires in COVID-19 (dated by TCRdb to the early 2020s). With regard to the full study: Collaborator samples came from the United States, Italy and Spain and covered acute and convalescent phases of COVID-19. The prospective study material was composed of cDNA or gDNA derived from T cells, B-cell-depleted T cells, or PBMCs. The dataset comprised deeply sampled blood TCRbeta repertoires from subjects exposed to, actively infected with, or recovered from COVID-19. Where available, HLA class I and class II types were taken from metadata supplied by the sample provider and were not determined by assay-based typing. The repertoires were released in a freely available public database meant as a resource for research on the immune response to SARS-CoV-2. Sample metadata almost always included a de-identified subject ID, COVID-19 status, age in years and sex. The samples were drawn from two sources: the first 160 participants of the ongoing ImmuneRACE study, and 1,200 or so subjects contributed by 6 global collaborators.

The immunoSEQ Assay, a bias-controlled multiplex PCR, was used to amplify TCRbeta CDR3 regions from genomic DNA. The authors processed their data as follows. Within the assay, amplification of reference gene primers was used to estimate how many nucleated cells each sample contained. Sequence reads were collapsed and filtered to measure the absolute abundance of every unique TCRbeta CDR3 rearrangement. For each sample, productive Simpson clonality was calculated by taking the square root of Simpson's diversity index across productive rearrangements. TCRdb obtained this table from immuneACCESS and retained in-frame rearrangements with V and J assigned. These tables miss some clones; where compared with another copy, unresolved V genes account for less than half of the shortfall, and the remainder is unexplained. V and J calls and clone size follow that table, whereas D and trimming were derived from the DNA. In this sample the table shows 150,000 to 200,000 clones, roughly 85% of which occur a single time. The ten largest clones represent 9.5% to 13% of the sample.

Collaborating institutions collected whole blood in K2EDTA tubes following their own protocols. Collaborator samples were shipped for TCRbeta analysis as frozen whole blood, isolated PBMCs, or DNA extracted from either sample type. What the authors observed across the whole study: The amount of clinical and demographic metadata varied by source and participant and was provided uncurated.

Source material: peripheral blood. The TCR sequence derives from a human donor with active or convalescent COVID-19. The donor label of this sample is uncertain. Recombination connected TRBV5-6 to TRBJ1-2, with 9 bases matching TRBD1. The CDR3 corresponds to CASSFRTGDYGYTF. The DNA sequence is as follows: TGTGCCAGCAGCTTCCGGACAGGGGACTATGGCTACACCTTC.